This passage covers 17 T cell receptor beta chains from one sample sequenced in a study of T cell repertoires in cytomegalovirus infection. Each CDR3 protein is one row after TCRdb ran MiXCR on the reads. The table includes around 450,000 distinct CDR3 sequences, about 11% detected once. What was sequenced was PBMCs. These receptors were collected from a human donor in good health (CMV status not recorded). Some clones in this sample may be carry-over from other donors' samples.

This clonotype occurred many times. J is TRBJ1-6 and V is TRBV6-5; D might be TRBD1 (5 bases). Germline V gene lookup returns CDR1 MNHEY and CDR2 SVGAGI. V was pared by 5 bases and J by 6 bases, with 8 bases between. The CDR3 is 13 residues long. The CDR3 DNA is TGTGCCAGCAGTCGCGGGACTAATTCACCCCTCCACTTT. Its translation: CASSRGTNSPLHF.

As concerns this clonotype: It is likely a read error, because the conserved phenylalanine at the end of the CDR3 is missing. In nucleotides, the CDR3 is TGTGCCAGCAGTCCTATCGGGCCGAACACTGAAGCTTTCCTT. It yields the protein CASSPIGPNTEAFL. The chain uses TRBV2 and TRBJ1-1; D unresolved. V shed 5 bases and J shed 1 base, with 11 bases lying between them. Germline-derived CDR1 and CDR2 are SNHLY and FYNNEI. CDR3 length: 14 residues.

In DNA, the CDR3 is TGCAGTGCGCTCGGGAACCGAGAGACCCAGTACTTC. Translated, it gives CSALGNRETQYF. The V and J genes are TRBV20-1 and TRBJ2-5; D is perhaps TRBD2 (5 bases). This CDR3 has 12 amino acids. Trimming shortened V by 6 bases and J by 4 bases, and 12 bases separated the two germline ends. CDR1 is DFQATT and CDR2 is SNEGSKA in the germline V gene (reference sequence).

Many counts were recorded for this clonotype. The chain is built from TRBV5-4 and TRBJ2-2; D not certain. V was clipped by 2 bases and J by 1 base, with 9 bases between them. The CDR3 length is 15 residues. Looked up from germline, CDR1 is SGHNT and CDR2 is YYREEE (reference sequence). CDR3 loop: CASSFSRRNTGELFF. The CDR3 nucleotides are TGTGCCAGCAGCTTTTCCAGAAGGAACACCGGGGAGCTGTTTTTT.

This rearrangement joins TRBV6-1 to TRBJ2-7, with a weak D call TRBD1 (7 bases). This CDR3 region has 14 residues. With 3 bases removed from V and 2 bases from J, the gap between germline ends came to 11 bases. Per the germline V gene, CDR1 is MNHNS and CDR2 is SASEGT. CDR3 sequence reads: CASSESGGTYEQYF. The CDR3 DNA reads TGTGCCAGCAGTGAGTCAGGGGGGACCTACGAGCAGTACTTC.

This clonotype was picked up a small number of times. The chain has TRBV19 and TRBJ1-2, with 7 bases matching TRBD1. The length of the CDR3 is 16 residues. Per the germline V gene, CDR1 is LNHDA and CDR2 is SQIVND (reference sequence). With V trimmed by 5 bases and J by 2 bases, 11 bases remained unmatched. In DNA form, the CDR3 reads TGTGCCAGTAGTCCCCGTCCCGGGACAGTAAACTATGGCTACACCTTC. It specifies CASSPRPGTVNYGYTF.

This clonotype was counted between two and nine times. This sequence joins TRBV27 and TRBJ2-2, with TRBD2 identical over 7 bases. V gave up 1 base and J gave up 4 bases; unmatched junction bases: 6. The CDR3 is 16 amino acids. From germline, CDR1 is MNHEY and CDR2 SMNVEV (reference sequence). The CDR3 protein is CASSLYAGEATGELFF. CDR3 in DNA: TGTGCCAGCAGTTTATACGCGGGAGAAGCCACCGGGGAGCTGTTTTTT.

This clonotype was detected a few times. The genes are TRBV5-1 and TRBJ2-5; D remains ambiguous. Between the trimmed V and J ends, which lost 4 bases and 2 bases, there was a span of 9 bases. This CDR3 contains 13 residues. CDR1 and CDR2 (germline): SGHRS, YFSETQ. Here the CDR3 reads CASSRHDQETQYF. The CDR3, as DNA: TGCGCCAGCAGCAGGCACGATCAAGAGACCCAGTACTTC.

This clonotype was counted ten times or more. The chain has TRBV12-3 or TRBV12-4 and TRBJ2-7; 9 nucleotides agree with TRBD2. The V and J ends lost 3 bases and 4 bases, in that order; junction bases with no gene match: 13. CDR3 length equals 17 residues. CDR3 residues: CASSFSPVLAGRYEQYF. CDR3 coding DNA: TGTGCCAGCAGTTTCAGCCCCGTGCTAGCGGGAAGATACGAGCAGTACTTC.

A few counts support this clonotype. The chain joins TRBV20-1 to TRBJ2-5, with 11 bases matching TRBD2. Germline loops: CDR1 DFQATT, CDR2 SNEGSKA (reference sequence). CDR3 size: 14 residues. The junction had 8 bases not matched to a gene; V was cut back by 6 bases and J by 5 bases. The CDR3 sequence is CSAPPSGRLETQYF. DNA for the CDR3: TGCAGTGCCCCCCCTAGCGGGAGGTTGGAGACCCAGTACTTC.

This clonotype appeared a few times. The chain combines TRBV6-5 with TRBJ2-5; maybe TRBD2 (6 bases). Trimming left V 5 bases short and J 7 bases short, with 14 bases between. The germline V gene has CDR1 MNHEY and CDR2 SVGAGI. The CDR3 has 13 residues. The CDR3 reads CASSRGILGTQYF. CDR3 bases: TGTGCCAGCAGTCGCGGGATATTAGGGACCCAGTACTTC.

This clonotype was picked up many times. The genes are TRBV4-2 and TRBJ2-6; tentative D call: TRBD1 (6 bases). CDR3 length: 13 residues. The germline V gene has CDR1 LGHNA and CDR2 YNFKEQ. V lost 0 bases and J 16 bases, leaving 13 bases between the germline ends. CDR3 loop: CASSQEPTGRLTF. The CDR3 DNA sequence: TGTGCCAGCAGCCAAGAGCCCACAGGGCGGCTGACTTTC.

In this sample, this clonotype turned up many times. The V call is TRBV20-1, the J call TRBJ2-7; tentative D call: TRBD1 (5 bases). V lost 1 base, J lost 1 base, and 11 bases lay in between. Germline V lookup: CDR1 DFQATT, CDR2 SNEGSKA (reference sequence). This CDR3 contains 14 residues. CDR3: CSARGGLQSYEQYF. The CDR3 DNA is TGCAGTGCTAGAGGGGGCCTCCAGTCCTACGAGCAGTACTTC.

This clonotype was recorded at least ten times. The chain is built from TRBV7-2 and TRBJ2-2; D is uncertain. Germline V gene lookup returns CDR1 SGHTA and CDR2 FQGNSA. Trimming stripped 5 bases from V and 4 bases from J, with 11 bases between. There are 14 residues in the CDR3. This chain's CDR3 is CASSPLMTTGELFF. The CDR3 DNA sequence: TGTGCCAGCAGCCCGCTCATGACCACCGGGGAGCTGTTTTTT.

This clonotype came up a few times. The J gene is TRBJ2-3, the V gene TRBV2; 8 bases are a match to TRBD2. With 11 bases clipped from V and 2 bases from J, the junction kept 12 bases outside the gene matches. The CDR3 spans 15 residues. Germline V gene lookup returns CDR1 SNHLY and CDR2 FYNNEI. The CDR3 reads CADHGGGASTDTQYF. Here the CDR3 DNA reads TGTGCCGATCACGGGGGGGGTGCGTCCACAGATACGCAGTATTTT.

This clonotype has at least ten counts. V is TRBV12-3 or TRBV12-4 and J is TRBJ2-7; D possibly corresponds to TRBD1 (6 bases). Between the trimmed V and J ends, which lost 3 bases and 0 bases, there was a span of 9 bases. CDR3 length equals 14 residues. CDR3 amino acids: CASSFSGASYEQYF. CDR3 in DNA: TGTGCCAGCAGTTTCTCAGGGGCCTCCTACGAGCAGTACTTC.

Worth noting for this clonotype: This may come from a read error, since a much larger clone is one base off. This rearrangement joins TRBV20-1 to TRBJ2-7; no definite D call. Looked up from germline, CDR1 is DFQATT and CDR2 is SNEGSKA (reference sequence). The CDR3 extends over 13 amino acids. V dropped 3 bases and J dropped 1 base, with 10 bases sitting between them. CDR3 amino acids: CSASARPSYEQYF. CDR3 nucleotides: TGCAGTGCTAGCGCCCGGCCATCCTACGAGCAGTACTTC.